The 18 T cell receptor beta chains listed next were all sequenced from one sample in a study of blood T cell repertoires in COVID-19. Using immunoSEQ multiplex PCR, the repertoire was profiled, and TCRdb retains in-frame clones only, with some absent. The sample contains about 230,000 clones, nearly 90% of which appear only once. What was sequenced was PBMCs or T cells enriched from blood (not recorded which). The receptors come from a man under 40 who had recovered from COVID-19.

V is TRBV7-9 and J is TRBJ1-4, with no clear D. The germline CDR1 and CDR2 sequences are SEHNR and FQNEAQ (reference sequence). CDR3 size: 15 residues. The V and J ends lost 5 bases and 7 bases respectively, with 17 bases between them. CDR3 in DNA: TGTGCCAGCAGCCTAAGTCTGAGCGGGAGTGAAAAACTGTTTTTT. Its protein product is CASSLSLSGSEKLFF.

V and J are TRBV11-2 and TRBJ1-2; TRBD1 aligns across 9 bases. The germline CDR1 and CDR2 sequences are SGHAT and FQNNGV. This CDR3 has 14 amino acids. V lost 4 bases, J lost 5 bases, and 5 bases stayed unmatched. CDR3 protein: CASSSGTGRYGYTF. The CDR3 DNA is TGTGCCAGCAGCTCCGGGACAGGGCGTTATGGCTACACCTTC.

This sequence joins TRBV19 and TRBJ2-1; possibly TRBD1 for D (6 bases). Deletions cut 3 bases from V and 9 bases from J, with 21 bases between. The germline V gene has CDR1 LNHDA and CDR2 SQIVND (reference sequence). The CDR3 covers 16 residues. The chain's CDR3 is CASSMNWGQGRGEQFF. The CDR3 region has the DNA TGTGCCAGTAGTATGAACTGGGGGCAGGGAAGGGGTGAGCAGTTCTTC.

The chain couples TRBV5-1 to TRBJ2-1; D remains unclear. This CDR3 region has 15 residues. V lost 4 bases and J 3 bases, leaving 14 bases between the germline ends. CDR1 and CDR2 (germline): SGHRS, YFSETQ. This CDR3 reads CASSSAASDYNEQFF. As DNA, the CDR3 is TGCGCCAGCAGCAGCGCAGCTTCGGACTACAATGAGCAGTTCTTC.

Only one count was recorded for this clone. The V call is TRBV5-8, the J call TRBJ2-3; weak D call: TRBD1 (6 bases). Trimming shortened V by 7 bases and J by 2 bases, and 14 bases separated the two germline ends. The CDR3 is made up of 14 amino acids. The germline CDR1 and CDR2 sequences are SGHTS and YDEGEE. The DNA of the CDR3 is TGTGCCAGCCCTACAGGGATAGTCACAGATACGCAGTATTTT. The encoded protein is CASPTGIVTDTQYF.

The chain combines TRBV24-1 with TRBJ2-2; TRBD1 agrees at 7 bases. This CDR3 spans 14 amino acids. V trimming: 2 bases; J trimming: 5 bases; junction bases outside the gene matches: 1. Germline V lookup: CDR1 KGHDR, CDR2 SFDVKD. The CDR3 DNA is TGTGCCACCAGTGATTCGGGACAGACCGGGGAGCTGTTTTTT. Translating it yields CATSDSGQTGELFF.

This clone has just a few counts. The chain is built from TRBV3-1 (or the pseudogene TRBV3-2) and TRBJ1-2, with 10 positions matching TRBD1. After removal of 0 bases from V and 8 bases from J, the junction contained 3 bases not matched to a gene. Germline assignment: CDR1 LGHDT and CDR2 YNNKEL (reference sequence). The CDR3 spans 14 residues. CDR3 residues: CASSQEGTGVGYTF. The CDR3 bases are TGTGCCAGCAGCCAAGAAGGGACAGGGGTAGGCTACACCTTC.

In its sample, this clone was seen a few times. The chain combines TRBV6-5 with TRBJ1-5; D is unresolved. The CDR3 has 15 residues. The germline gives CDR1 MNHEY, CDR2 SVGAGI. The V end was cut by 4 bases, the J end by 5 bases, with 15 bases between. DNA of the CDR3: TGTGCCAGCAGTTTACAGTCCAAGTCACATCAGCCCCAGCATTTT. As protein: CASSLQSKSHQPQHF.

The chain joins TRBV6-2 or TRBV6-3 to TRBJ2-3; D possibly corresponds to TRBD2 (5 bases). Germline CDR1 MNHEY, CDR2 SVGEGT. This CDR3 has 13 amino acids. The germline V and J ends were trimmed by 4 bases and 1 base, with 6 bases remaining between them. DNA of the CDR3: TGTGCCAGCAGTTCCGGGGGCACAGATACGCAGTATTTT. It is translated as CASSSGGTDTQYF.

This rearrangement joins TRBV6-1 to TRBJ2-3, with 8 bases fitting TRBD1. This CDR3 comprises 16 residues. V lost 1 base to trimming and J lost 2 bases; unmatched junction nucleotides: 5. Germline CDR1 is MNHNS and CDR2 is SASEGT. CDR3 region: CASSEEGQVYTDTQYF. The CDR3 nucleotides are TGTGCCAGCAGTGAAGAGGGACAGGTATACACAGATACGCAGTATTTT.

The chain uses TRBV30 and TRBJ1-3, with TRBD1 matching 8 bases. CDR3 length: 16 residues. Germline V gene data show CDR1 as GTSNPN and CDR2 as SVGIG (reference sequence). The V segment lost 2 bases and the J segment 0 bases; nucleotides outside the gene matches: 6. The chain's CDR3 is CAWSSRQGSSGNTIYF. The CDR3 DNA sequence: TGTGCCTGGAGTTCACGACAGGGGAGCTCTGGAAACACCATATATTTT.

This chain uses TRBV7-6 with TRBJ2-5; TRBD1 agrees at 7 bases. V dropped 5 bases and J dropped 2; count of bases not matched to a gene: 5. The CDR3 has 14 residues. CDR1 is SGHVS and CDR2 is FNYEAQ in the germline V gene. In DNA form, the CDR3 reads TGTGCCAGCAGCCCTGGGACAGTACAAGAGACCCAGTACTTC. Translating it yields CASSPGTVQETQYF.

CDR3 coding DNA: TGTGCCAGCAGTTTCACCGGGCGGGGCTCCTACAATGAGCAGTTCTTC. The encoded protein is CASSFTGRGSYNEQFF. The chain uses TRBV28 and TRBJ2-1, with D tentatively TRBD2 (6 bases). CDR1 is MDHEN, CDR2 SYDVKM, per germline. The length of the CDR3 is 16 residues. V shed 3 bases and J shed 0 bases, with 12 bases lying between them. The variable domain in full, with the rest retrieved from reference TRBV28 and TRBJ2-1, is DVKVTQSSRYLVKRTGEKVFLECVQDMDHENMFWYRQDPGLGLRLIYFSYDVKMKEKGDIPEGYSVSREKKERFSLILESASTNQTSMYLCASSFTGRGSYNEQFFGPGTRLTVL.

V gene TRBV19 combines with J gene TRBJ1-2; 7 bases are shared with TRBD1. The CDR3 has 15 amino acids. V shed 5 bases, J shed 5 bases, and the junction held 11 bases outside the gene matches. Germline V CDR1 and CDR2: LNHDA, SQIVND (reference sequence). The CDR3 here is CASSVYQGGGYGYTF. In nucleotides, the CDR3 is TGTGCCAGTAGTGTCTACCAAGGGGGCGGGTATGGCTACACCTTC.

This sequence joins TRBV4-1 and TRBJ2-7; 9 bases are a match to TRBD1. The CDR3 totals 17 residues. Trimming took 2 bases from V and 4 from J; bases not matched to a gene: 12. The germline gives CDR1 MGHRA, CDR2 YSYEKL. CDR3 region: CASSQLYPGQGLYEQYF. As DNA, the CDR3 is TGCGCCAGCAGCCAATTATATCCGGGACAGGGTCTTTACGAGCAGTACTTC.

This clone was found a few times. V gene TRBV6-2 or TRBV6-3 combines with J gene TRBJ1-1; TRBD1 might be the D (6 bases). With 0 bases removed from V and 3 bases from J, the gap between germline ends came to 14 bases. CDR1 is MNHEY, CDR2 SVGEGT, per germline. This CDR3 spans 16 amino acids. This CDR3 is CASSYSAPGHYTEAFF. The CDR3 DNA reads as TGTGCCAGCAGTTACTCGGCTCCGGGACACTACACTGAAGCTTTCTTT.

This clone occurred once. The CDR3 loop is CASSFDRNTGELFF. The CDR3 DNA sequence: TGTGCCAGCAGTTTTGACAGGAACACCGGGGAGCTGTTTTTT. V gene TRBV28 combines with J gene TRBJ2-2, with D possibly being TRBD1 (5 bases). Germline V gene data show CDR1 as MDHEN and CDR2 as SYDVKM. The CDR3 has 14 residues. The V end was cut by 3 bases, the J end by 1 base, with 6 bases between.

In its sample, this clone was seen once. The rearrangement uses TRBV7-9 and TRBJ2-5; TRBD2 is a possible D gene (6 bases). From germline, CDR1 is SEHNR and CDR2 FQNEAQ (reference sequence). The CDR3 consists of 14 residues. The V gene lost 1 base and the J gene lost 5 bases, with 11 bases spanning the gap. CDR3 in DNA: TGTGCCAGCAGCTTAGTGGGGGGTTTGGAGACCCAGTACTTC. This translates into CASSLVGGLETQYF.